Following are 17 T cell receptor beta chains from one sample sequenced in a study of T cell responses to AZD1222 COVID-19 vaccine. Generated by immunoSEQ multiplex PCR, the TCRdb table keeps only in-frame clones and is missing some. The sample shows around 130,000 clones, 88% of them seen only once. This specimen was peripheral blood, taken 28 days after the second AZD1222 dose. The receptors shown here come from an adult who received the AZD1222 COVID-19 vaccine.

The CDR3 is CASSQDEGRGNYGYTF. Written as DNA, the CDR3 is TGCGCCAGCAGCCAAGATGAGGGCAGGGGTAACTATGGCTACACCTTC. V is TRBV4-3 and J is TRBJ1-2, with D possibly matching TRBD1 (6 bases). The V and J ends lost 0 bases and 1 base respectively, with 12 bases between them. CDR3 length: 16 residues. The germline CDR1 and CDR2 sequences are LGHNA and YSLEER.

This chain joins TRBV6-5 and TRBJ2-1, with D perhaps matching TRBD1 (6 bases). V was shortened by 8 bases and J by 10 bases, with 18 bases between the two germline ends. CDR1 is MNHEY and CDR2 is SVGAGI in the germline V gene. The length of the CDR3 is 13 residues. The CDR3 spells CASRLTGFGEQFF. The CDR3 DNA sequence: TGTGCCAGCCGACTCACAGGGTTTGGAGAGCAGTTCTTC.

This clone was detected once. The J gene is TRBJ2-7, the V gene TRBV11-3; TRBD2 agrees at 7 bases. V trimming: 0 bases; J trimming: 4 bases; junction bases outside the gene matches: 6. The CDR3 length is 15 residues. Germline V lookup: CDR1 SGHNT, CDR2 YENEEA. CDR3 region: CASSLDGGSPYEQYF. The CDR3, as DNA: TGTGCCAGCAGCTTAGACGGGGGGTCTCCTTACGAGCAGTACTTC.

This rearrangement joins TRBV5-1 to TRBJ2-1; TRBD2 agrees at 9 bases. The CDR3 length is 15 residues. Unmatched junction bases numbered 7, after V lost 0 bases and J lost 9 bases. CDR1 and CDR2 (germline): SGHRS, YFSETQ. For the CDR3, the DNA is TGCGCCAGCAGCTTGGGGCCTAGCGGGAACGGTGAGCAGTTCTTC. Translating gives CASSLGPSGNGEQFF.

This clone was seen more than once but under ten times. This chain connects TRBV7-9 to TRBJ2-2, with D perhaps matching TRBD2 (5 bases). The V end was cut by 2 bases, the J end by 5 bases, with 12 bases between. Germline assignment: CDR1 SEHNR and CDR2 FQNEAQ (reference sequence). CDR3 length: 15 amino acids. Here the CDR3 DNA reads TGTGCCAGCAGCTTAACTAGTATGGAGACCGGGGAGCTGTTTTTT. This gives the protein CASSLTSMETGELFF.

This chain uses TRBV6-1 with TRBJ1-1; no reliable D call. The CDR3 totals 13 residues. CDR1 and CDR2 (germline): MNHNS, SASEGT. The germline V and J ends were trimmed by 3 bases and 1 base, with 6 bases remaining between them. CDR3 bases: TGTGCCAGCAGTGATAATGGGAACACTGAAGCTTTCTTT. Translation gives CASSDNGNTEAFF.

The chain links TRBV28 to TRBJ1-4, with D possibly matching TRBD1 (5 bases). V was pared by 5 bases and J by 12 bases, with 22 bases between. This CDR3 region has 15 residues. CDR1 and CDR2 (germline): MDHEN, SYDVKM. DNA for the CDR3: TGTGCCAGCAGTGCAACCGGGACGGGCGGGACGGAACTGTTTTTT. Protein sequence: CASSATGTGGTELFF.

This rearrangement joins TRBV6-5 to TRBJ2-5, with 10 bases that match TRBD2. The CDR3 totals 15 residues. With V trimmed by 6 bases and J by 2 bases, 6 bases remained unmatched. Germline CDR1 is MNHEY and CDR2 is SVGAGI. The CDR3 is CASRPSGGQQETQYF. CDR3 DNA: TGTGCCAGCAGACCTAGCGGGGGACAACAAGAGACCCAGTACTTC.

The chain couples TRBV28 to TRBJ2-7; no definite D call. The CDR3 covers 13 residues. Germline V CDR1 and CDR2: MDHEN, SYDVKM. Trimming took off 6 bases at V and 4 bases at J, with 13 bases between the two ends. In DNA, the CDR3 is TGTGCCAGCAGACTTATGGGCAGTTACGAGCAGTACTTC. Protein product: CASRLMGSYEQYF.

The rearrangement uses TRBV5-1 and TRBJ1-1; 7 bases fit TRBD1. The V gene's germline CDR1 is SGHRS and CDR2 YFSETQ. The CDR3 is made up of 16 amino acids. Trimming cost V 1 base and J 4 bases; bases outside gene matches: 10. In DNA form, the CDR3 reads TGCGCCAGCAGCTTGCGCCAGGGGGATGGGTCCACTGAAGCTTTCTTT. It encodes CASSLRQGDGSTEAFF. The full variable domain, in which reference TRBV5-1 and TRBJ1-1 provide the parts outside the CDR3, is KAGVTQTPRYLIKTRGQQVTLSCSPISGHRSVSWYQQTPGQGLQFLFEYFSETQRNKGNFPGRFSGRQFSNSRSEMNVSTLELGDSALYLCASSLRQGDGSTEAFFGQGTRLTVV.

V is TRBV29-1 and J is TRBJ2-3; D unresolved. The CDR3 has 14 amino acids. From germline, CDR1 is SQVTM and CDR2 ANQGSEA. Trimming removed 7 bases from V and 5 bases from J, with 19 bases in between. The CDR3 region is CSARPFIDGDTQYF. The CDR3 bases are TGCAGCGCCAGACCCTTTATCGACGGAGATACGCAGTATTTT.

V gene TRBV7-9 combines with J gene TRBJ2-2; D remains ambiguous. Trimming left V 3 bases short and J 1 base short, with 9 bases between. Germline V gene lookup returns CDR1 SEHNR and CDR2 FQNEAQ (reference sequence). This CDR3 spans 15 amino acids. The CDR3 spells CASSFADRNTGELFF. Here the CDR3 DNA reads TGTGCCAGCAGCTTTGCCGACCGGAACACCGGGGAGCTGTTTTTT.

DNA for the CDR3: TGTGCCAGTACCTTCGGGGCAGGTAGGAGCAATCAGCCCCAGCATTTT. Its translation: CASTFGAGRSNQPQHF. This chain uses TRBV19 with TRBJ1-5, with D tentatively TRBD1 (5 bases). CDR3 length: 16 residues. The V end was cut by 7 bases, the J end by 1 base, with 17 bases between. The germline CDR1 and CDR2 sequences are LNHDA and SQIVND (reference sequence). The full variable domain, its missing parts supplied by reference TRBV19 and TRBJ1-5, is DGGITQSPKYLFRKEGQNVTLSCEQNLNHDAMYWYRQDPGQGLRLIYYSQIVNDFQKGDIAEGYSVSREKKESFPLTVTSAQKNPTAFYLCASTFGAGRSNQPQHFGDGTRLSIL.

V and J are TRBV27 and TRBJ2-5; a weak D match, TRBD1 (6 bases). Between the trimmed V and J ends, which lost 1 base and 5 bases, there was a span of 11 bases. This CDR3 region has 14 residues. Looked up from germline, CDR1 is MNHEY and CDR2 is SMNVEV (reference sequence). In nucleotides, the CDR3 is TGTGCCAGCAGTTTATGGCCTACAGGGGAGACCCAGTACTTC. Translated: CASSLWPTGETQYF.

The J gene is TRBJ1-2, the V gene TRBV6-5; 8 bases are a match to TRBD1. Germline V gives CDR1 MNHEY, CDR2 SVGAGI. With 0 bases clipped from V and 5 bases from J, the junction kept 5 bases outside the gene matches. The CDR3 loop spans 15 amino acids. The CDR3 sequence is CASSYSGTGTYGYTF. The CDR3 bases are TGTGCCAGCAGTTACTCCGGGACAGGCACGTATGGCTACACCTTC.

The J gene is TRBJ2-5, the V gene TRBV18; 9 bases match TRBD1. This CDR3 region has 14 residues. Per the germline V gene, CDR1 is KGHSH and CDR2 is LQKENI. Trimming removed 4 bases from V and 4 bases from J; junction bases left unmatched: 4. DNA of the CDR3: TGTGCCAGCTCACAGACAGGGGGGTCAGAGACCCAGTACTTC. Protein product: CASSQTGGSETQYF.

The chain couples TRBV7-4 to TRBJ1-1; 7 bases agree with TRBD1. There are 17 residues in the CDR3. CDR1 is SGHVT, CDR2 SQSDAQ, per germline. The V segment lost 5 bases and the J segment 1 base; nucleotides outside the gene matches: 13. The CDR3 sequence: CASSRYLIRTGNTEAFF. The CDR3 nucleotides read TGTGCCAGCAGCCGATACTTAATCCGGACAGGGAACACTGAAGCTTTCTTT.